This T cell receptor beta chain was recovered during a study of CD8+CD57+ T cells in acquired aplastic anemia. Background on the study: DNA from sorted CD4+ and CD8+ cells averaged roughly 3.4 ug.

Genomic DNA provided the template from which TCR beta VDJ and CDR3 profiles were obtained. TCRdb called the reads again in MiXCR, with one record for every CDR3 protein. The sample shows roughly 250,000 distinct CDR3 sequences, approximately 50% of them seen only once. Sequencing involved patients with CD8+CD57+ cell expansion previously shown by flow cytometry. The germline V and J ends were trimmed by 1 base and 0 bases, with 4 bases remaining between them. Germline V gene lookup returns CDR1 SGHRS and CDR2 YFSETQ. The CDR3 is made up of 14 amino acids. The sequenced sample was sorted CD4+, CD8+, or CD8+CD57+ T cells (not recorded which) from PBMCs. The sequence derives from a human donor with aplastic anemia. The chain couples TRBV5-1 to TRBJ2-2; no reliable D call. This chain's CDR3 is CASSLSANTGELFF. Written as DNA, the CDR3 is TGCGCCAGCAGCTTGTCGGCGAACACCGGGGAGCTGTTTTTT.